This TCR beta chain was profiled in a study of control samples from healthy donors and cancer patients (dated by TCRdb to about 2020). The receptor library was made with the immunoSEQ multiplex PCR assay. The source is immuneACCESS, and TCRdb retained only in-frame sequences with V and J called. Part of the clones is not carried over; for the studies checked, unresolved V genes explain less than half of this, and the remainder is unexplained. This sample gives about 60,000 clones in total; 92% of them show up just once. The top ten hold roughly 1.5% of the sample. For this clone: It lacks a known antigen. The record has no base qualities; no much larger clone is one base away.

The germline V gene (reference sequence) provides CDR1 GTSNPN and CDR2 SVGIG. The V end loses 8 bases and the J end loses 3 bases, and a stretch of 17 bases separates them. There are 13 amino acids in the CDR3, from cysteine to phenylalanine inclusive. The DNA shown is the 39-base CDR3, in frame from base 1. The origin of this receptor is a man aged 35-49 years with colorectal cancer. The sequenced sample consisted of PBMCs. The chain links TRBV30 with TRBJ2-7; tentative D gene TRBD2, with 6 bases matching. The CDR3 region reads CAAGGSAYYEQYF. The sequenced DNA is TGTGCCGCTGGGGGGTCCGCGTACTACGAGCAGTACTTC.